This T cell receptor (beta chain) was retrieved from a study of T cell changes during pregnancy in multiple sclerosis. Sequenced by immunoSEQ multiplex PCR; TCRdb stores in-frame clones only, minus some. The data hold 65,000 to 95,000 clones, with 94% observed a single time. This CDR3 spans 14 amino acids. V dropped 5 bases and J dropped 4; count of bases not matched to a gene: 7. Germline assignment: CDR1 MDHEN and CDR2 SYDVKM. Material: peripheral blood, obtained in the second trimester of pregnancy. The rearrangement uses TRBV28 and TRBJ1-1; 7 bases are shared with TRBD1. The source of this sequence is a female donor in good health, enrolled as a control in a pregnancy study. The DNA of the CDR3 is TGTGCCAGCAGTCCAGACAGGGCGAGCACTGAAGCTTTCTTT. This encodes CASSPDRASTEAFF. The variable domain in full, with the rest retrieved from reference TRBV28 and TRBJ1-1, is DVKVTQSSRYLVKRTGEKVFLECVQDMDHENMFWYRQDPGLGLRLIYFSYDVKMKEKGDIPEGYSVSREKKERFSLILESASTNQTSMYLCASSPDRASTEAFFGQGTRLTVV.